The sample holds a few counts of the clone carrying this T cell receptor (beta chain). Its antigen remains unknown. This sample stems from a study of cytotoxic CD8 clonotypes in ibrutinib-treated CLL. Study-wide results and caveats: The times at which samples were taken varied between sustained-remission and progressing patients. Clonality rose at ibrutinib response and fell back toward baseline at progression.

The CDR3 runs 14 residues. With 8 bases clipped from V and 2 bases from J, the junction kept 5 bases outside the gene matches. CDR1 and CDR2 (germline): SGHAT, FQNNGV. Clones were read by immunoSEQ multiplex PCR, and TCRdb kept only the in-frame ones, dropping some. The table includes about 300,000 clones, 65% to 85% detected once. Sequences were derived from PBMCs, sampled at disease progression, from a patient treated with ibrutinib. The origin of this receptor is a human donor with chronic lymphocytic leukemia. This chain links TRBV11-2 with TRBJ1-3, with 8 positions matching TRBD1. Here the CDR3 DNA reads TGTGCCAGCGTCCCGGGACAGGCTGGAAACACCATATATTTT. It is translated as CASVPGQAGNTIYF. Supplemented by reference TRBV11-2 and TRBJ1-3, the full variable domain reads EAGVAQSPRYKIIEKRQSVAFWCNPISGHATLYWYQQILGQGPKLLIQFQNNGVVDDSQLPKDRFSAERLKGVDSTLKIQPAKLEDSAVYLCASVPGQAGNTIYFGEGSWLTVV.